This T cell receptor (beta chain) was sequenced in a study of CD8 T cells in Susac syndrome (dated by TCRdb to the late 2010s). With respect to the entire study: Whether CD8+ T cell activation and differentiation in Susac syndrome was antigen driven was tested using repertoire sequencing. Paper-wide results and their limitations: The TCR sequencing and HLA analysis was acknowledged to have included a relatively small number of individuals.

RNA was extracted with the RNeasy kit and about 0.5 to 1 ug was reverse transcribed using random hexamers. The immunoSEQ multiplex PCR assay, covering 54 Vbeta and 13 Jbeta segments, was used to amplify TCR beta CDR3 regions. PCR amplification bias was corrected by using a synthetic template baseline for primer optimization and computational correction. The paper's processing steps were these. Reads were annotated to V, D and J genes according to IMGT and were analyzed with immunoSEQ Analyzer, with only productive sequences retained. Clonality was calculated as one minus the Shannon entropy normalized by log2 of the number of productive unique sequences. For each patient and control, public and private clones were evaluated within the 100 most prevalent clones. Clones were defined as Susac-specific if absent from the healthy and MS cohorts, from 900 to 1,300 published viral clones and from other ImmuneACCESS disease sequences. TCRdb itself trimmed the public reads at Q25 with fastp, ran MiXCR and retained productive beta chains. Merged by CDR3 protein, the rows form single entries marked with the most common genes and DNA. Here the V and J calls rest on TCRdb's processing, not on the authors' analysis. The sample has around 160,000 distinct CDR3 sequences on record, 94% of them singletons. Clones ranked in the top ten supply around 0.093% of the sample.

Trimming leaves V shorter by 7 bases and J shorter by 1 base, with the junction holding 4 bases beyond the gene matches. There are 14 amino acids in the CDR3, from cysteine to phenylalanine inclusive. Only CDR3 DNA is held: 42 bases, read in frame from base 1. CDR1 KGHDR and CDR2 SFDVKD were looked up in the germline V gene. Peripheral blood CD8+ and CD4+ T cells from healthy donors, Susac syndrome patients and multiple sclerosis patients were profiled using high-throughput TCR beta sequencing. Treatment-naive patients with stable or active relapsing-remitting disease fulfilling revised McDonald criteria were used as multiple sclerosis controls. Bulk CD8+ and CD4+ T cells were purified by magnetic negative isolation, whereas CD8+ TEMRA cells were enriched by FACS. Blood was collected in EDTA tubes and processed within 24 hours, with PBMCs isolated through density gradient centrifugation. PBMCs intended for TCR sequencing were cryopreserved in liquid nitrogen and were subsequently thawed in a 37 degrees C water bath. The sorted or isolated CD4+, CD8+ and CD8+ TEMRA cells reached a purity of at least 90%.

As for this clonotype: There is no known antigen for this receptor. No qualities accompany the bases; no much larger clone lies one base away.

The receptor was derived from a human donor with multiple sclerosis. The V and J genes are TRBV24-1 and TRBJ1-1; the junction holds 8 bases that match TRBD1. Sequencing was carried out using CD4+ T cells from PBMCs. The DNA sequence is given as TGTGCCACCAGCGATGACAGGGGGAACACTGAAGCTTTCTTT. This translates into CATSDDRGNTEAFF.